This T cell receptor beta chain emerged from a study of blood T cells in healthy people across ages. As for this clonotype: Its specificity is not known.

Germline assignment: CDR1 DFQATT and CDR2 SNEGSKA (reference sequence). V lost 6 bases, J lost 5 bases, and 10 bases stayed unmatched. The length of the CDR3 is 15 residues. Study-level findings and limits: For the donors, CMV status was unknown and possibly confounded expanded clonotype changes.

A second PCR, run for about 6 to 12 cycles, used a sample-barcoded 5' primer plus a J-beta primer mix. MiXCR, run by TCRdb on the 5' RACE reads, gives a single entry per CDR3 protein. The table lists some 850,000 distinct CDR3 sequences, roughly 26% of them singletons, with about 2.9% in the top ten. The data were also submitted as part of a second study, on T cells of mothers and their children. That work adds: Six children, together with their three healthy Caucasian mothers, made up the donors.

The rearrangement joins TRBV20-1 to TRBJ2-3, with 11 bases identical to TRBD1. The clonotype originates from a boy aged 5-17 years in good health. The sequencing sample was made of blood. CDR3 DNA: TGCAGTGCGATTCCAGGACAGGGGGCTAAAGATACGCAGTATTTT. As protein: CSAIPGQGAKDTQYF.